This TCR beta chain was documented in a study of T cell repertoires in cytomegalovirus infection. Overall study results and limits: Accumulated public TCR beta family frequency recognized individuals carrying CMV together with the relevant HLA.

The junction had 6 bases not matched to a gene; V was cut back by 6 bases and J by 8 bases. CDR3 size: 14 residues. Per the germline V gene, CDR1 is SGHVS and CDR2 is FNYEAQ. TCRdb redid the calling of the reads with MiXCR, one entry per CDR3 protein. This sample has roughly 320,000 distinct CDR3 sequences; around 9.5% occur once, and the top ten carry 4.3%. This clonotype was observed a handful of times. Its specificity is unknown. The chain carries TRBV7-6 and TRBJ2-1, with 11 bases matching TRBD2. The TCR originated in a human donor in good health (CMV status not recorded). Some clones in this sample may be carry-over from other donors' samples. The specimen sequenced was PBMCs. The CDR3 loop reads CASRDLAGGHEQFF. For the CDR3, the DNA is TGTGCCAGCAGGGACCTAGCGGGAGGACATGAGCAGTTCTTC.